This T cell receptor (beta chain) was captured in a study of T cells in tuberculosis. Study background: IGRA-negative adolescents, IGRA-positive adolescents with latent tuberculosis and adults with active tuberculosis formed this South African cohort. Study-level findings and limits: Active tuberculosis cases were adults; controls were adolescents.

Comments on this clone: Its antigen is undetermined.

V gave up 4 bases and J gave up 8 bases; unmatched junction bases: 4. CDR1 is MNHEY, CDR2 SVGAGI, per germline. The length of the CDR3 is 14 residues. At study entry, adolescents had tuberculin skin tests and IGRA screening. Some clones are missing from TCRdb's copy, which holds only in-frame ones; the method was immunoSEQ multiplex PCR. The profile shows about 44,000 clones, 90% to 95% of them singletons. Sequences were obtained from PBMCs. The chain couples TRBV6-5 to TRBJ1-4; 10 nucleotides line up with TRBD1. This clonotype originated in a donor aged 10-29 years with latent tuberculosis or without tuberculosis infection. As DNA, the CDR3 is TGTGCCAGCAGTTCGGGACAGGGGAGGGAAAAACTGTTTTTT. It specifies CASSSGQGREKLFF.